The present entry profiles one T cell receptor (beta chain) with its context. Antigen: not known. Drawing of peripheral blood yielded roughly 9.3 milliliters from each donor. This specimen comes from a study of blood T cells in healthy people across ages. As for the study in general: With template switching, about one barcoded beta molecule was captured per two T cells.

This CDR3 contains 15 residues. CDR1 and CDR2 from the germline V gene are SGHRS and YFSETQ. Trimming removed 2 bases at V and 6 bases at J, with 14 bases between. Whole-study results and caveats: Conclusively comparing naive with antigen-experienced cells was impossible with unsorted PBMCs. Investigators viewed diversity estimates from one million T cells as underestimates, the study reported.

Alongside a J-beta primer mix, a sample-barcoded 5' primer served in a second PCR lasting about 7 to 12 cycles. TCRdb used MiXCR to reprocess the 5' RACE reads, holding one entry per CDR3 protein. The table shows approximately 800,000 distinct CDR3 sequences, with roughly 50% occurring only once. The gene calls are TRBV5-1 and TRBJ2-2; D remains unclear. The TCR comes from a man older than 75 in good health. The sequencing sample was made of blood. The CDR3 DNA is TGCGCCAGCAGCTTCGGGCCCGGAAGGTCCGGGGAGCTGTTTTTT. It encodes CASSFGPGRSGELFF. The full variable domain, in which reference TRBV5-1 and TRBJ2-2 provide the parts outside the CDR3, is KAGVTQTPRYLIKTRGQQVTLSCSPISGHRSVSWYQQTPGQGLQFLFEYFSETQRNKGNFPGRFSGRQFSNSRSEMNVSTLELGDSALYLCASSFGPGRSGELFFGEGSRLTVL.